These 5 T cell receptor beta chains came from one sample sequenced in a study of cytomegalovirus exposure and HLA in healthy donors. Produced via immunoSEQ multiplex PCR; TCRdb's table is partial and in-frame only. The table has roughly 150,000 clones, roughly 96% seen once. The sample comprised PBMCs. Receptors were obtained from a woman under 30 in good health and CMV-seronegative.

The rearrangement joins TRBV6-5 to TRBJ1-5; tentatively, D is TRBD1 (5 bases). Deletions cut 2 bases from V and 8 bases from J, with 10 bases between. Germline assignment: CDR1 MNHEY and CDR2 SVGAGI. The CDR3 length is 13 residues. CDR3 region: CASSYRGLEPQHF. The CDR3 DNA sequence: TGTGCCAGCAGTTACAGGGGCCTGGAGCCCCAGCATTTT.

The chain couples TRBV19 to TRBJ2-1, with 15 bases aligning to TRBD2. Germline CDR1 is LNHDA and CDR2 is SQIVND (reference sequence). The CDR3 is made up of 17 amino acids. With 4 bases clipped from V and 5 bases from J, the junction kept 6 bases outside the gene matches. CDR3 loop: CASSRTSGGESNNEQFF. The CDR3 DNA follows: TGTGCCAGTAGTAGGACTAGCGGGGGGGAATCCAACAATGAGCAGTTCTTC.

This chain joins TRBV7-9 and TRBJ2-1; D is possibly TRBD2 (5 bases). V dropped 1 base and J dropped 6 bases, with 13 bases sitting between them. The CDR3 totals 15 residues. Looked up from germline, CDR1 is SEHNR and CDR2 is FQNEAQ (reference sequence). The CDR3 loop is CASSLGGWVGNEQFF. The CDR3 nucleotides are TGTGCCAGCAGCTTAGGCGGGTGGGTGGGCAATGAGCAGTTCTTC.

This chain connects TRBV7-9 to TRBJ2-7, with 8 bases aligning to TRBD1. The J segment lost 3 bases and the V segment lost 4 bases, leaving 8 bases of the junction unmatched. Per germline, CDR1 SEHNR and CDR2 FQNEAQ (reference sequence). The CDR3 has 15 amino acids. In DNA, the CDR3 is TGTGCCAGCAGCTCCCTAGGGACAGGTTTCTACGAGCAGTACTTC. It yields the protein CASSSLGTGFYEQYF.

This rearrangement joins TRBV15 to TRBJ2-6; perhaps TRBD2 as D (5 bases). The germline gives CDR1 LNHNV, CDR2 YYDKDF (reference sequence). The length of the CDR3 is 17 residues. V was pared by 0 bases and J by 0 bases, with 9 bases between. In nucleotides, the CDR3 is TGTGCCACCAGCAGAGATTCGAGGGTCTCTGGGGCCAACGTCCTGACTTTC. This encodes CATSRDSRVSGANVLTF. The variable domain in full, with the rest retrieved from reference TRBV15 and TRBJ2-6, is DAMVIQNPRYQVTQFGKPVTLSCSQTLNHNVMYWYQQKSSQAPKLLFHYYDKDFNNEADTPDNFQSRRPNTSFCFLDIRSPGLGDTAMYLCATSRDSRVSGANVLTFGAGSRLTVL.